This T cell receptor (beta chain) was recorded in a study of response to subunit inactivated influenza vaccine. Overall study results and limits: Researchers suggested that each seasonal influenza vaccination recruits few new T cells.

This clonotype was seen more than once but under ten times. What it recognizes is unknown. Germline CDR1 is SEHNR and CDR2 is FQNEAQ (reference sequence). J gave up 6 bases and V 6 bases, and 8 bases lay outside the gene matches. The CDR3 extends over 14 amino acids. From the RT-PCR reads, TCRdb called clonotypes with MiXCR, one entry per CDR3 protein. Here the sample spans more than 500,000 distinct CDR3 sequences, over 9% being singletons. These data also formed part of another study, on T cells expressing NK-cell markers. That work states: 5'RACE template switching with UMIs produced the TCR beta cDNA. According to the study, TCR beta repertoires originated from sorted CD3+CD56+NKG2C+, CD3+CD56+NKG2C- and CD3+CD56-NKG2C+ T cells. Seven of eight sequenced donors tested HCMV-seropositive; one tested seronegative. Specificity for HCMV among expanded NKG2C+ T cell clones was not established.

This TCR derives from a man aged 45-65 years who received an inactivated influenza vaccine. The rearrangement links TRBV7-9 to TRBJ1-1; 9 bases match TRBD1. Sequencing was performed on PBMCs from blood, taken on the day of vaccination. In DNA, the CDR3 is TGTGCCAGCAGATCCGGGACAGGGATATCTGAAGCTTTCTTT. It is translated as CASRSGTGISEAFF.